This TCR beta chain is drawn from a study of OX40 agonist ivuxolimab in advanced cancers. A note on the overall study: Ivuxolimab was an agonistic, fully human IgG2 monoclonal antibody directed against OX40 (CD134), a costimulatory receptor. Intravenous ivuxolimab was administered to patients every 2 weeks at six dose levels: 0.01, 0.1, 0.3, 1.5, 3 and 10 mg/kg. Among the roughly 52 dose-escalation patients, around 20 had hepatocellular carcinoma, around 15 melanoma, 9 renal cell carcinoma and 9 head and neck cancer. A male proportion of roughly 80% and a mean age of 60 years, ranging from 23 to 79, were recorded for the dose-escalation cohort. Prior anti-PD-1, anti-PD-L1 or anti-CTLA-4 therapy was permitted, and checkpoint inhibitors had been received by approximately 39% of dose-escalation patients. Partial responses occurred in three dose-escalation patients, of whom one had hepatocellular carcinoma and two had cutaneous melanoma. Peripheral TCRbeta sequencing aimed to test whether ivuxolimab altered TCR sequence diversity and caused clonal T-cell expansion. The monotherapy dose-escalation portion (N = 52 patients) of the phase I ivuxolimab trial is reported in the paper. Study-level results and caveats: After ivuxolimab, more expanded clones were found on average in CD8+ T cells than in CD4+ T cells. Antigen specificity was not determined for the clonally expanded peripheral T cells. Clonal expansion of both CD4+ and CD8+ blood T cells was observed from baseline to week 6 at doses 0.1 to 3.0 mg/kg. In the 0.1-3.0 mg/kg groups, partial responders had among the lowest normalized peripheral clonal expansion, particularly in CD8+ T cells. Low levels of normalized T-cell clonal expansion were also shown by some nonresponding patients.

To sequence the TCRbeta CDR3 region, genomic DNA was isolated from the sorted cells. The immunoSEQ Assay was used to sequence the TCRbeta CDR3 regions. TCRdb carries this immuneACCESS record with in-frame sequences only. Its versions omit some clonotypes, under half of them owing to an unresolved V gene in the studies checked, with the rest unexplained. The sample yields about 51,000 clones; around 77% were counted once. The ten top clones hold 2% to 2.5% of the sample. The trial excluded patients who had a history of autoimmune disease or were on systemic immunosuppression. Peripheral blood for TCR sequencing was drawn from every dose cohort at baseline, at cycle 4 day 1 and at cycle 7 day 1. The samples were drawn from a first-in-human, open-label, multicenter phase I dose-escalation trial of ivuxolimab. Adults with locally advanced or metastatic melanoma, renal cell carcinoma, hepatocellular carcinoma or head and neck squamous cell carcinoma were enrolled in the trial. Before TCR sequencing, CD4+ and CD8+ T cells were separately sorted from peripheral blood.

Comment on this clone: No cognate antigen has been identified for it. The record has no base qualities; no much larger clone is one base away.

The source material was CD4+ or CD8+ T cells sorted from blood, sampled in a trial of the OX40 agonist ivuxolimab. This sequence originates from an adult with an advanced solid tumor such as melanoma, head and neck, liver or kidney cancer.

At the DNA level, the sequence is TGTGCCAGCTCACCTATGAAAGACACTGAAGCTTTCTTT. This sequence encodes CASSPMKDTEAFF. The receptor chain draws on TRBV18 and TRBJ1-1; the D gene cannot be named for sure. The CDR3 sequence holds 13 residues, the cysteine and phenylalanine included. The entry retains the CDR3 DNA only, 39 bases that are in frame from base 1. V is reduced by 3 bases and J by 3 bases, leaving a spacing of 8 bases between them. The germline V gene gives CDR1 as KGHSH and CDR2 as LQKENI. The variable domain in full, with residues beyond the CDR3 obtained from the reference TRBV18 and TRBJ1-1 genes, is NAGVMQNPRHLVRRRGQEARLRCSPMKGHSHVYWYRQLPEEGLKFMVYLQKENIIDESGMPKERFSAEFPKEGPSILRIQQVVRGDSAAYFCASSPMKDTEAFFGQGTRLTVV.